This T cell receptor beta chain derives from a study of regulatory T cells in long-lasting Graves disease. Germline CDR1 reads SNHLY; CDR2 reads FYNNEI. This CDR3 comprises 18 residues. The ends were cut back, 5 bases at V and 4 bases at J, with 21 bases in the middle. Time point reported: persistent/refractory GD, antithyroid drugs over 5 years with positive TRAb. Extracted PBMC RNA gave rise to the TCR library. Through Arm-PCR of CDR3 regions and iRepertoire HTBI primers, TCR beta libraries were built. TCRdb reprocessed the multiplex PCR reads with MiXCR, giving one entry per CDR3 protein. The sample holds 400,000 to 500,000 distinct CDR3 sequences; less than 25% are singletons and the top ten take around 12%.

V usage is TRBV2 and J usage is TRBJ1-6; D remains unclear. This TCR was recovered from a female donor with Graves disease. Material: peripheral blood mononuclear cells (PBMCs), obtained when the disease was refractory, from a patient treated with antithyroid drugs. Here the CDR3 reads CASSYSGERRPYNSPLHF. The CDR3 DNA follows: TGTGCCAGCAGTTACTCGGGTGAGAGGCGGCCTTATAATTCACCCCTCCACTTT.